The 3 T cell receptor beta chains in this list originate from one sample, sequenced in a study of response to subunit inactivated influenza vaccine. In TCRdb, the RT-PCR reads were re-called with MiXCR into one record per CDR3 protein. The table lists under 500,000 distinct CDR3 sequences, 9.5% to 13% of them singletons, with roughly 12% in the top ten. This specimen consisted of PBMCs from blood, obtained roughly 46 days after vaccination. These receptors were collected from a man in his forties or fifties who received an inactivated influenza vaccine.

The gene calls are TRBV11-2 and TRBJ1-5; weak D call: TRBD1 (5 bases). Germline V CDR1 and CDR2: SGHAT, FQNNGV. Trimming took 5 bases from V and 9 from J, leaving 14 bases between them. This CDR3 is 13 amino acids long. The CDR3 region is CASSPQTRGPQHF. Written as DNA, the CDR3 is TGTGCCAGCAGCCCACAAACGAGGGGGCCCCAGCATTTT.

This clonotype appeared a few times. This chain connects TRBV7-8 to TRBJ2-2, with 7 bases aligning to TRBD1. The CDR3 contains 16 residues. The germline gives CDR1 SGHVS, CDR2 FQNEAQ. V dropped 3 bases and J dropped 6; count of bases not matched to a gene: 10. Here the CDR3 reads CASSFSGTALPGELFF. In nucleotides, the CDR3 is TGTGCCAGCAGCTTCTCCGGGACAGCACTCCCCGGGGAGCTGTTTTTT.

The rearrangement links TRBV12-3 or TRBV12-4 to TRBJ2-3, with TRBD2 matching over 8 bases. The trim removed 5 bases at V and 6 bases at J, leaving 10 bases unmatched. This CDR3 is 15 amino acids long. The CDR3 protein is CASSPTSGATDTQYF. The CDR3, as DNA: TGTGCCAGCAGTCCAACTAGCGGCGCCACCGATACGCAGTATTTT.